The TCR beta chain described here comes from a study of OX40 agonist ivuxolimab in advanced cancers. The overall study: Ivuxolimab, an antibody that agonizes OX40 (CD134), was administered to the patients. Partial responses occurred in three patients (one hepatocellular carcinoma, two cutaneous melanoma).

This CDR3 is built from 16 residues. From germline, CDR1 is MGHRA and CDR2 YSYEKL. The V and J ends lost 1 base and 6 bases, in that order; junction bases with no gene match: 5. TCRdb's copy holds only in-frame clones and misses some; the assay was immunoSEQ multiplex PCR. The sample lists some 69,000 clones, approximately 80% occurring once. This chain uses TRBV4-1 with TRBJ2-3, with 12 positions matching TRBD2. The input for sequencing was CD4+ or CD8+ T cells sorted from blood, taken in a trial of the OX40 agonist ivuxolimab. This sequence originates from an adult with an advanced solid tumor such as melanoma, head and neck, liver or kidney cancer. CDR3 in DNA: TGCGCCAGCAGCCAAGCCCTAGCGGGAGGGACGGATACGCAGTATTTT. It encodes CASSQALAGGTDTQYF.